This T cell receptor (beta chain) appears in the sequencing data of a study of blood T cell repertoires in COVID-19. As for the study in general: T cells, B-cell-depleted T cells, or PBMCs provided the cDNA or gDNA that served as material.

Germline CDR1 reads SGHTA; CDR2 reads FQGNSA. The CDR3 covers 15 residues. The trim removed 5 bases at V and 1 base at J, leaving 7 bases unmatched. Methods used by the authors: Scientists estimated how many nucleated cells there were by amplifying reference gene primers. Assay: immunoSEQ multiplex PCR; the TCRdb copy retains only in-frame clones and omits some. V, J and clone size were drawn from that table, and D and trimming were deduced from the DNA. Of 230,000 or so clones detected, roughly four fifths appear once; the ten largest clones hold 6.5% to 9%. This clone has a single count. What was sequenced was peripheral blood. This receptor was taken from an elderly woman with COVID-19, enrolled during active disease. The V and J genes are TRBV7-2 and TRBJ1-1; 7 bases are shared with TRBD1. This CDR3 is CASSIHRGTNTEAFF. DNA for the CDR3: TGTGCCAGCAGCATCCACAGGGGTACGAACACTGAAGCTTTCTTT.